This T cell receptor beta chain is drawn from a study of control samples from healthy donors and cancer patients. V dropped 7 bases and J dropped 4; count of bases not matched to a gene: 7. CDR3 length: 14 amino acids. CDR1 SNHLY and CDR2 FYNNEI come from the germline V gene. Data came from immunoSEQ multiplex PCR; TCRdb stores just in-frame clones and leaves some out. The sample contains 250,000 to 300,000 clones, over 75% of which appear only once. The source material was PBMCs. The rearrangement links TRBV2 to TRBJ2-1, with TRBD2 matching 7 bases. This TCR was sampled from a woman aged 55-69 years with lung cancer. CDR3 residues: CASKRLAVYNEQFF. The CDR3 region has the DNA TGTGCCAGCAAGAGGCTAGCGGTTTACAATGAGCAGTTCTTC.